This T cell receptor beta chain emerged from a study of blood T cell repertoires in COVID-19. The overall study: Donors in the United States, Italy and Spain gave samples during acute or convalescent COVID-19.

Sequenced by immunoSEQ multiplex PCR; TCRdb stores in-frame clones only, minus some. Among 20,000 to 30,000 clones listed, roughly 88% were seen once. V shed 5 bases, J shed 4 bases, and the junction held 9 bases outside the gene matches. CDR3 length: 15 amino acids. CDR1 is SEHNR, CDR2 FQNEAQ, per germline (reference sequence). The TCR comes from a human donor in a cohort sampled during active COVID-19. The sequenced material came from peripheral blood. The chain joins TRBV7-9 to TRBJ2-3, with 7 bases identical to TRBD1. CDR3: CASSPLRQGPDTQYF. DNA of the CDR3: TGTGCCAGCAGCCCACTCCGACAGGGACCAGATACGCAGTATTTT.